This T cell receptor (beta chain) is from a study of blood T cell repertoires in COVID-19. About the research overall: Samples taken during acute and convalescent COVID-19 were collected in the United States, Italy and Spain. Sample material is recorded as cDNA or gDNA derived from T cells, B-cell-depleted T cells, or PBMCs.

Study processing details: Reference gene primer amplification in the assay estimated nucleated cell counts. The repertoire was sequenced with immunoSEQ multiplex PCR; TCRdb's copy has only in-frame clones and lacks some. V, J and clone size reflect that table, while D and trimming were determined from the DNA. Among tens of thousands of clones, approximately 75% were seen once, and the ten largest hold roughly 30%. The CDR3 has 15 amino acids. V was shortened by 7 bases and J by 1 base, with 14 bases between the two germline ends. The germline gives CDR1 MNHEY, CDR2 SVGAGI. This clone was seen repeatedly, ten times or more. Those enrolled in Seattle joined during active infection and were followed longitudinally afterward.

V is TRBV6-5 and J is TRBJ1-5; tentatively, D is TRBD1 (6 bases). The source of this sequence is a man in his 60s with COVID-19, enrolled during active disease. The sequenced sample consisted of peripheral blood. CDR3 coding DNA: TGTGCCAGCATCAGGGGTGGGGGAAGCAATCAGCCCCAGCATTTT. Translating gives CASIRGGGSNQPQHF.